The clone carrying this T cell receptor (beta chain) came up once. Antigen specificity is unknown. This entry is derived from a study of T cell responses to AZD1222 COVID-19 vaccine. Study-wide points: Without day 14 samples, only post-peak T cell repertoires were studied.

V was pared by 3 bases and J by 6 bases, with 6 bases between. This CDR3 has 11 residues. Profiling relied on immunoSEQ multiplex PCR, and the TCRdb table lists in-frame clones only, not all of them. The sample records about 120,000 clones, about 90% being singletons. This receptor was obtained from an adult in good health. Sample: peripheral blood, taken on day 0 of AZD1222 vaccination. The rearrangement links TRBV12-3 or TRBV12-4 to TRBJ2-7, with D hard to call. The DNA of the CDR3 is TGTGCCAGCAGTTTGTGGGGCGAGCAGTACTTC. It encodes CASSLWGEQYF.